Listed here are 20 T cell receptor beta chains from one sample, sequenced in a study of T cells after yellow fever vaccination. One entry per CDR3 protein results from TCRdb running MiXCR on the 5' RACE reads. The sample yields some 340,000 distinct CDR3 sequences, about 10% seen once. The sample was CD4+ T cells sorted from PBMCs, taken 45 days after the yellow fever booster vaccination. These receptors all come from a man younger than 35 who received the YFV17D yellow fever vaccine.

This clonotype has at least ten counts. DNA of the CDR3: TGTGCCAGCAGCATGGGACTAGCGAGAAGAGAGACCCAGTACTTC. The encoded protein is CASSMGLARRETQYF. The chain uses TRBV5-4 and TRBJ2-5, with 10 bases matching TRBD2. Germline CDR1 is SGHNT and CDR2 is YYREEE (reference sequence). The trim removed 4 bases at V and 4 bases at J, leaving 7 bases unmatched. The CDR3 contains 15 residues.

In its sample, this clonotype was seen a few times. The chain employs TRBV5-1 and TRBJ1-3; no firm D call. The CDR3 is 13 residues long. Per the germline V gene, CDR1 is SGHRS and CDR2 is YFSETQ. Trimming removed 3 bases from V and 2 bases from J, with 6 bases in between. The CDR3 loop is CASSSLPGNTIYF. DNA of the CDR3: TGCGCCAGCAGCTCGCTCCCTGGAAACACCATATATTTT.

This clonotype was observed a few times. The J gene is TRBJ2-4, the V gene TRBV3-1; the D gene is possibly TRBD2 (6 bases). V lost 4 bases, J lost 1 base, and 14 bases lay in between. The CDR3 has 16 amino acids. Looked up from germline, CDR1 is LGHDT and CDR2 is YNNKEL (reference sequence). CDR3 sequence: CASSPTRAGAKNIQYF. CDR3 sequence (DNA): TGTGCCAGCAGCCCTACCCGGGCGGGGGCCAAAAACATTCAGTACTTC.

This sequence joins TRBV7-2 and TRBJ2-5, with 10 bases that match TRBD1. With 0 bases clipped from V and 5 bases from J, the junction kept 6 bases outside the gene matches. CDR1 and CDR2 from the germline V gene are SGHTA and FQGNSA. The CDR3 runs to 16 residues. In DNA form, the CDR3 reads TGTGCCAGCAGCTTAGCCGGGACAGGGGTTGGGGAGACCCAGTACTTC. As protein: CASSLAGTGVGETQYF.

V gene TRBV6-5 combines with J gene TRBJ1-5, with 7 bases aligning to TRBD1. The germline V gene has CDR1 MNHEY and CDR2 SVGAGI. The CDR3 spans 18 residues. The trim removed 6 bases at V and 2 bases at J, leaving 16 bases unmatched. The CDR3 DNA follows: TGTGCCAGCAGAGCCCGCCTACAGGGGTCGGAGGGCAATCAGCCCCAGCATTTT. It yields the protein CASRARLQGSEGNQPQHF.

The chain employs TRBV5-1 and TRBJ2-3; D is unclear. The germline CDR1 and CDR2 sequences are SGHRS and YFSETQ. The V end lost 0 bases, the J end lost 6 bases, and 11 bases lay between the germline ends. The CDR3 length is 14 residues. CDR3 loop: CASSLGANVDTQYF. CDR3 DNA: TGCGCCAGCAGCTTGGGTGCAAACGTCGATACGCAGTATTTT.

This chain connects TRBV19 to TRBJ2-1; TRBD1 matches 7 bases. Germline V gene lookup returns CDR1 LNHDA and CDR2 SQIVND (reference sequence). V was clipped by 5 bases and J by 3 bases; unmatched bases: 10. CDR3 length equals 16 residues. The CDR3 DNA reads as TGTGCCAGTAGTCCTCCCTGGACAGGCTTCTACAATGAGCAGTTCTTC. This codes for CASSPPWTGFYNEQFF.

The V and J genes are TRBV7-2 and TRBJ1-5; possibly TRBD1 for D (5 bases). From germline, CDR1 is SGHTA and CDR2 FQGNSA. V gave up 5 bases and J gave up 4 bases, with 12 bases separating them. The CDR3 runs to 14 residues. CDR3 nucleotides: TGTGCCAGCAGCCTGGGACGGACGAATCAGCCCCAGCATTTT. It specifies CASSLGRTNQPQHF.

This clonotype was recorded many times. The chain joins TRBV6-5 to TRBJ1-2; 7 positions agree with TRBD1. This CDR3 region has 13 residues. CDR1 MNHEY and CDR2 SVGAGI come from the germline V gene. Trimming at V came to 6 bases and at J to 4 bases, leaving 5 bases not matched to a gene. The CDR3 here is CASRREGAYGYTF. CDR3 nucleotides: TGTGCCAGCAGGCGGGAGGGGGCCTATGGCTACACCTTC.

This clonotype has at least ten counts. The chain joins TRBV18 to TRBJ2-7; D not certain. CDR1 and CDR2 from the germline V gene are KGHSH and LQKENI. This CDR3 region has 14 residues. The V end lost 2 bases, the J end lost 1 base, and 9 bases lay between the germline ends. CDR3 sequence (DNA): TGTGCCAGCTCACCAAGCTCAGATTCCTACGAGCAGTACTTC. Protein product: CASSPSSDSYEQYF.

This rearrangement joins TRBV5-1 to TRBJ1-4, with a weak D call TRBD1 (6 bases). The germline gives CDR1 SGHRS, CDR2 YFSETQ. Trimming removed 5 bases from V and 2 bases from J, with 13 bases in between. This CDR3 is built from 15 residues. The CDR3 DNA reads as TGCGCCAGCAGGTTGACAGGATCCACTAATGAAAAACTGTTTTTT. The encoded protein is CASRLTGSTNEKLFF.

The V call is TRBV5-6, the J call TRBJ2-5; 9 nucleotides match TRBD1. The germline gives CDR1 SGHDT, CDR2 YYEEEE. V lost 4 bases to trimming and J lost 1 base; unmatched junction nucleotides: 5. The CDR3 runs to 15 residues. CDR3 coding DNA: TGTGCCAGCAGCGGCACAGGGGGCGGCCAAGAGACCCAGTACTTC. Protein: CASSGTGGGQETQYF.

This clonotype was seen a handful of times. The rearrangement links TRBV4-2 to TRBJ1-6; tentatively, D is TRBD1 (6 bases). Germline CDR1 reads LGHNA; CDR2 reads YNFKEQ. The V gene lost 3 bases and the J gene lost 12 bases, with 21 bases spanning the gap. This CDR3 comprises 16 residues. The DNA of the CDR3 is TGTGCCAGCAGCCAGGGGGGTGCTGCGGAGACAGGACCCCTCCACTTT. This gives the protein CASSQGGAAETGPLHF.

In its sample, this clonotype was seen many times. The chain has TRBV6-5 and TRBJ2-7; 8 bases map to TRBD1. Per the germline V gene, CDR1 is MNHEY and CDR2 is SVGAGI. This CDR3 has 15 amino acids. V lost 2 bases and J lost 2; bases outside the gene matches: 5. CDR3 in DNA: TGTGCCAGCAGTTACGCCGGGACAGGAACCTACGAGCAGTACTTC. This encodes CASSYAGTGTYEQYF.

The chain has TRBV4-2 and TRBJ1-5; TRBD1 agrees at 9 bases. CDR3 size: 14 residues. With V trimmed by 3 bases and J by 5 bases, 2 bases remained unmatched. CDR1 is LGHNA, CDR2 YNFKEQ, per germline. The CDR3 sequence is CASSHRDRDQPQHF. CDR3 in DNA: TGTGCCAGCAGCCACCGGGACAGGGATCAGCCCCAGCATTTT.

This clonotype was seen at least ten times. V gene TRBV24-1 combines with J gene TRBJ2-5; 8 bases align to TRBD1. The V and J ends lost 4 bases and 2 bases, in that order; junction bases with no gene match: 8. CDR1 is KGHDR, CDR2 SFDVKD, per germline. This CDR3 has 16 residues. CDR3 loop: CATSESGTGDQETQYF. In DNA form, the CDR3 reads TGTGCCACCAGTGAATCCGGGACAGGCGATCAAGAGACCCAGTACTTC.

This sequence joins TRBV10-3 and TRBJ1-1; maybe TRBD1 (6 bases). CDR1 and CDR2 from the germline V gene are ENHRY and SYGVKD. This CDR3 has 14 residues. Deletions cut 2 bases from V and 7 bases from J, with 14 bases between. The CDR3, as DNA: TGTGCCATCAGTGAGGACGGGGGGCCGGTTGAAGCTTTCTTT. Amino acids: CAISEDGGPVEAFF.

This clonotype was detected only a few times. The V call is TRBV19, the J call TRBJ2-3; weak D call: TRBD1 (5 bases). Trimming shortened V by 6 bases and J by 1 base, and 20 bases separated the two germline ends. CDR3 size: 17 residues. Looked up from germline, CDR1 is LNHDA and CDR2 is SQIVND (reference sequence). Here the CDR3 DNA reads TGTGCCAGTAGCCCAGGGTTGTTTGACAGAGGCACAGATACGCAGTATTTT. Encoded protein: CASSPGLFDRGTDTQYF.

This sequence joins TRBV27 and TRBJ1-2; 9 nucleotides match TRBD1. Germline V gene lookup returns CDR1 MNHEY and CDR2 SMNVEV (reference sequence). The CDR3 loop spans 15 amino acids. Trimming removed 3 bases from V and 7 bases from J; junction bases left unmatched: 9. The CDR3 DNA is TGTGCCAGCAGTTTTGCACCGGGACAGGGTACTGGCTACACCTTC. Amino acids: CASSFAPGQGTGYTF.

This chain uses TRBV6-8 with TRBJ2-7; 8 nucleotides align to TRBD1. V dropped 4 bases and J dropped 5; count of bases not matched to a gene: 10. The CDR3 sequence is 15 residues long. CDR1 and CDR2 (germline): MNHGY, SAAAGT. The CDR3 spells CASSFSGGSPHEQYF. The DNA of the CDR3 is TGTGCCAGCAGTTTTTCAGGGGGCTCGCCCCACGAGCAGTACTTC.